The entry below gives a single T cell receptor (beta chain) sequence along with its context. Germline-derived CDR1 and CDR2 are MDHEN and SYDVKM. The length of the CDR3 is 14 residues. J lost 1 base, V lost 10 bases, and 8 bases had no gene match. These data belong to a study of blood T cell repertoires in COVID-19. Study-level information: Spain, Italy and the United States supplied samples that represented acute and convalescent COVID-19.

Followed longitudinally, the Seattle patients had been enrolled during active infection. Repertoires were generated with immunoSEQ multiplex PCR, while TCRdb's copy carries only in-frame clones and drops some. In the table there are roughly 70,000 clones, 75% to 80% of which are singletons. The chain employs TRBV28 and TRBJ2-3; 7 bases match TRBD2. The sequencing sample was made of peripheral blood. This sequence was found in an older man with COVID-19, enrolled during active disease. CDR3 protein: CATQRGSGTDTQYF. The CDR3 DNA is TGTGCCACCCAGCGGGGTTCGGGCACAGATACGCAGTATTTT.